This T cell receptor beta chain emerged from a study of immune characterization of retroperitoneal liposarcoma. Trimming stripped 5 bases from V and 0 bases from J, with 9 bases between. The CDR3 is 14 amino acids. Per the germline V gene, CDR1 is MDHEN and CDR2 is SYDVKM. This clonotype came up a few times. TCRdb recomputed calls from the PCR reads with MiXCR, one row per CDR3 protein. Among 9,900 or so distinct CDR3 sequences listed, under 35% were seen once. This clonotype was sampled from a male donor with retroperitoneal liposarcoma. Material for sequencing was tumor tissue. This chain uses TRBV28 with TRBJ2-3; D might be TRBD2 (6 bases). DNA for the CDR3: TGTGCCAGCAGTCTTAGCGGAAGCACAGATACGCAGTATTTT. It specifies CASSLSGSTDTQYF.